This passage covers 15 T cell receptor beta chains from one sample sequenced in a study of Graves' ophthalmopathy and Graves' hyperthyroidism. For repertoire sequencing, the TCR beta CDR3 regions were amplified from RNA transcripts. First-round RT-PCR relied on HTBI primers, and a second-round multiplex PCR came next. MiXCR was run by TCRdb on the multiplex PCR reads, yielding one entry per CDR3 protein. The sample contains 450,000 or so distinct CDR3 sequences, roughly 14% of which appear only once. Sequencing used blood. The receptors shown here come from a woman aged 25 to 39 with Graves' ophthalmopathy.

This clonotype occurred many times. The chain is built from TRBV6-1 and TRBJ2-7; 7 nucleotides align to TRBD2. Trimming took 7 bases from V and 2 from J; bases not matched to a gene: 8. Germline CDR1 is MNHNS and CDR2 is SASEGT. There are 14 residues in the CDR3. CDR3 amino acids: CASTGEGFAYEQYF. The CDR3 DNA reads as TGTGCCAGCACCGGGGAGGGCTTTGCCTACGAGCAGTACTTC.

The J gene is TRBJ2-5, the V gene TRBV6-5; D unresolved. Trimming shortened V by 4 bases and J by 0 bases, and 15 bases separated the two germline ends. The V gene's germline CDR1 is MNHEY and CDR2 SVGAGI. The CDR3 has 16 residues. CDR3 DNA sequence: TGTGCCAGCAGTTCCCTCCCCGACAAGAACCAAGAGACCCAGTACTTC. Amino acid sequence: CASSSLPDKNQETQYF.

CDR3 DNA: TGTGCCAGCTCACCAAAGCCTGCGTACTCTGGAAACACCATATATTTT. Its protein is CASSPKPAYSGNTIYF. The J gene is TRBJ1-3, the V gene TRBV18; no definite D call. The CDR3 is 16 amino acids. Trimming removed 2 bases at V and 0 bases at J, with 11 bases between. CDR1 KGHSH and CDR2 LQKENI come from the germline V gene.

This clonotype showed up many times. The V call is TRBV12-3 or TRBV12-4, the J call TRBJ1-5, with D uncertain. The V and J ends lost 6 bases and 7 bases respectively, with 13 bases between them. The CDR3 has 13 amino acids. As DNA, the CDR3 is TGTGCCAGCAGCAAGGTTGGGAGACAGCCCCAGCATTTT. Amino acid sequence: CASSKVGRQPQHF.

This clonotype occurred a few times. The chain recombines TRBV18 with TRBJ1-1; D gene uncertain. The germline V gene encodes CDR1 KGHSH and CDR2 LQKENI. The CDR3 has 15 residues. Trimming stripped 0 bases from V and 3 bases from J, with 11 bases between. CDR3 sequence reads: CASSPPIGRHTEAFF. The CDR3 region has the DNA TGTGCCAGCTCACCACCGATAGGGAGGCACACTGAAGCTTTCTTT. Supplemented by reference TRBV18 and TRBJ1-1, the full variable domain reads NAGVMQNPRHLVRRRGQEARLRCSPMKGHSHVYWYRQLPEEGLKFMVYLQKENIIDESGMPKERFSAEFPKEGPSILRIQQVVRGDSAAYFCASSPPIGRHTEAFFGQGTRLTVV.

There are many counts of this clonotype. The rearrangement uses TRBV11-2 and TRBJ1-1; D is undetermined. Germline V gene lookup returns CDR1 SGHAT and CDR2 FQNNGV. The CDR3 sequence is 14 residues long. Trimming cost V 3 bases and J 1 base, with 9 bases left between them. CDR3 DNA: TGTGCCAGCAGCTTGGGAATATCGAACACTGAAGCTTTCTTT. This gives the protein CASSLGISNTEAFF. The variable domain in full, with the rest retrieved from reference TRBV11-2 and TRBJ1-1, is EAGVAQSPRYKIIEKRQSVAFWCNPISGHATLYWYQQILGQGPKLLIQFQNNGVVDDSQLPKDRFSAERLKGVDSTLKIQPAKLEDSAVYLCASSLGISNTEAFFGQGTRLTVV.

This clonotype was counted ten times or more. The chain couples TRBV6-1 to TRBJ2-7; TRBD1 matches at 9 bases. After removal of 6 bases from V and 3 bases from J, the junction contained 9 bases not matched to a gene. CDR1 is MNHNS, CDR2 SASEGT, per germline. The CDR3 sequence is 15 residues long. The CDR3 DNA follows: TGTGCCAGCAGATTGGACAGGGGAACGGGCTACGAGCAGTACTTC. It specifies CASRLDRGTGYEQYF.

This clonotype was seen ten or more times. The chain links TRBV29-1 to TRBJ1-6; 7 bases are shared with TRBD1. The V segment lost 7 bases and the J segment 0 bases; nucleotides outside the gene matches: 6. The germline gives CDR1 SQVTM, CDR2 ANQGSEA. There are 15 residues in the CDR3. This CDR3 is CSARTGDSYNSPLHF. DNA of the CDR3: TGCAGCGCCAGGACAGGCGACTCCTATAATTCACCCCTCCACTTT.

This clonotype was seen a handful of times. The J gene is TRBJ2-4, the V gene TRBV29-1, with 7 bases matching TRBD1. The CDR3 is made up of 17 amino acids. V lost 6 bases, J lost 3 bases, and 17 bases stayed unmatched. Germline CDR1 and CDR2: SQVTM and ANQGSEA. The CDR3 DNA reads as TGCAGCGTCGGAGTAAAGGGGGCATCCTTGGGCAAAAACATTCAGTACTTC. Its translation is CSVGVKGASLGKNIQYF.

Ten or more counts support this clonotype. The V gene is TRBV5-1, the J gene TRBJ1-2, with TRBD1 as a possible D gene (6 bases). Germline CDR1 and CDR2: SGHRS and YFSETQ. Trimming removed 4 bases at V and 13 bases at J, with 35 bases between. CDR3 length: 18 amino acids. The CDR3 spells CASSPRTGRGPNSRGVTF. The CDR3 DNA sequence: TGCGCCAGCAGCCCCCGTACCGGGAGGGGACCGAATTCCAGGGGAGTCACCTTC.

This clonotype was counted only a few times. A junction boundary mismatches the germline segment, possibly from a read error. The rearrangement joins TRBV3-1 to TRBJ2-7; TRBD1 matches 9 bases. Per the germline V gene, CDR1 is LGHDT and CDR2 is YNNKEL (reference sequence). This CDR3 spans 16 amino acids. As DNA, the CDR3 is TGTGCCAGCAACCAAGATTACGGGACAGGGCCGGGGGGGCAGTACTTC. Its translation: CASNQDYGTGPGGQYF.

The V gene is TRBV6-2 or TRBV6-3, the J gene TRBJ2-6; 9 bases fit TRBD1. Per the germline V gene, CDR1 is MNHEY and CDR2 is SVGEGT. This CDR3 spans 17 amino acids. J lost 4 bases, V lost 3 bases, and 7 bases had no gene match. The CDR3 reads CASSYATGGLGANVLTF. The CDR3 bases are TGTGCCAGCAGTTATGCGACAGGGGGTCTGGGGGCCAACGTCCTGACTTTC.

This clonotype was detected ten times or more. The chain is built from TRBV6-1 and TRBJ1-2, with 8 bases identical to TRBD1. Germline values: CDR1 MNHNS, CDR2 SASEGT. The CDR3 spans 15 residues. V dropped 5 bases and J dropped 5; count of bases not matched to a gene: 10. The CDR3 region is CASSQTGELVYGYTF. Written as DNA, the CDR3 is TGTGCCAGCAGTCAGACAGGGGAGTTGGTATATGGCTACACCTTC.

Ten or more counts support this clonotype. J is TRBJ2-7 and V is TRBV6-1, with D tentatively TRBD2 (5 bases). Trimming stripped 0 bases from V and 4 bases from J, with 7 bases between. This CDR3 has 13 residues. Germline V lookup: CDR1 MNHNS, CDR2 SASEGT. The CDR3 protein is CASSEAEGYEQYF. The DNA for the CDR3 is TGTGCCAGCAGTGAAGCTGAGGGTTACGAGCAGTACTTC.

The rearrangement joins TRBV12-5 to TRBJ2-7, with D perhaps TRBD1 (5 bases). Germline lookup yields CDR1 LGHNT and CDR2 FRNRAP. CDR3 length: 15 residues. The ends were cut back, 7 bases at V and 4 bases at J, with 20 bases in the middle. The CDR3, as DNA: TGTGCTAGTGCTCCCCCCCAGGGTTTTTTGTACGAGCAGTACTTC. Its protein is CASAPPQGFLYEQYF.